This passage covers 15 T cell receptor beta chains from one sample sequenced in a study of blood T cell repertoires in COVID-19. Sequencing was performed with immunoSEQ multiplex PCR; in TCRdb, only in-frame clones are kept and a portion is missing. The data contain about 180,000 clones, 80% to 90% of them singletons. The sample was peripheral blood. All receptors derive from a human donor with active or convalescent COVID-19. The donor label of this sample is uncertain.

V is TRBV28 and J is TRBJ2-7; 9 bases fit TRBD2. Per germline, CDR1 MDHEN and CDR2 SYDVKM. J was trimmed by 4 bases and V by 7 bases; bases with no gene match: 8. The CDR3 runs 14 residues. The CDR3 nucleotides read TGTGCCAGCAAGGCGGGAGGGCCGGGTTACGAGCAGTACTTC. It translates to CASKAGGPGYEQYF. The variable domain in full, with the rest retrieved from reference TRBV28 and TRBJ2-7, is DVKVTQSSRYLVKRTGEKVFLECVQDMDHENMFWYRQDPGLGLRLIYFSYDVKMKEKGDIPEGYSVSREKKERFSLILESASTNQTSMYLCASKAGGPGYEQYFGPGTRLTVT.

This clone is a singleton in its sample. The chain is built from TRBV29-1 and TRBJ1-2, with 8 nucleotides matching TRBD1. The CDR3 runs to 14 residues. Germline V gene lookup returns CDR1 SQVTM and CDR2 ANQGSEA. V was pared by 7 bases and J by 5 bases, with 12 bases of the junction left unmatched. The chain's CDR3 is CSAGGQAERYGYTF. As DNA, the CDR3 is TGCAGCGCCGGGGGACAGGCCGAAAGGTATGGCTACACCTTC.

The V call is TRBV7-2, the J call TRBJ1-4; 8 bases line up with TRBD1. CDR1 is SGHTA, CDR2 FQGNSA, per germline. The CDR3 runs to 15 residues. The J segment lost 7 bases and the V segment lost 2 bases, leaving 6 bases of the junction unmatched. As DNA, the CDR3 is TGTGCCAGCAGCTTACAGGGGGCAAGGGGTGAAAAACTGTTTTTT. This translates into CASSLQGARGEKLFF.

For the CDR3, the DNA is TGTGCCAGCAGCTCGGGACTAGCTTGGGGGACAGATACGCAGTATTTT. Encoded protein: CASSSGLAWGTDTQYF. The chain has TRBV5-4 and TRBJ2-3; TRBD2 matches 9 bases. The CDR3 totals 16 residues. The ends lost 3 bases at V and 3 bases at J; junction bases unmatched: 8. The germline V gene has CDR1 SGHNT and CDR2 YYREEE (reference sequence). Full variable domain (remainder filled in from reference TRBV5-4 and TRBJ2-3): ETGVTQSPTHLIKTRGQQVTLRCSSQSGHNTVSWYQQALGQGPQFIFQYYREEENGRGNFPPRFSGLQFPNYSSELNVNALELDDSALYLCASSSGLAWGTDTQYFGPGTRLTVL.

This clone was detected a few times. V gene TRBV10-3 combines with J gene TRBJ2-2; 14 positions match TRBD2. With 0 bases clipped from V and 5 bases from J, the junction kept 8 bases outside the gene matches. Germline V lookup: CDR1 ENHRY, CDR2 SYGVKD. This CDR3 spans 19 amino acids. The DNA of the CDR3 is TGTGCCATCAGTGAGTCGAAAGGGACTAGCGGGAGACGAACCGGGGAGCTGTTTTTT. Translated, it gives CAISESKGTSGRRTGELFF.

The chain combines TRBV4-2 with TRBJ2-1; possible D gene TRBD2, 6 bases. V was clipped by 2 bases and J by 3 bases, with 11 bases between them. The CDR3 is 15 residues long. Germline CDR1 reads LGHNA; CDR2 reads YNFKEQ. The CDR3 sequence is CASSQSGTHYNEQFF. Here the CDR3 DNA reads TGTGCCAGCAGCCAATCCGGGACTCACTACAATGAGCAGTTCTTC.

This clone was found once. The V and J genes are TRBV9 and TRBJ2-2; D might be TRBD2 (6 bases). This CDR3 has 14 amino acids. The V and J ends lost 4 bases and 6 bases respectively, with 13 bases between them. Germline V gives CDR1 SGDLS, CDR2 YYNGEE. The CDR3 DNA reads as TGTGCCAGCAGCTACTCGGGACTTCCCGGGGAGCTGTTTTTT. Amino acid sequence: CASSYSGLPGELFF.

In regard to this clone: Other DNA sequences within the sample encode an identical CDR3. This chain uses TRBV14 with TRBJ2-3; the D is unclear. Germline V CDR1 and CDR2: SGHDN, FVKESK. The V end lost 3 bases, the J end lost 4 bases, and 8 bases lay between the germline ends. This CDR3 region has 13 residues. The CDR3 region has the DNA TGTGCCAGCAGCCAGAATAGCCCAGATACGCAGTATTTT. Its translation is CASSQNSPDTQYF.

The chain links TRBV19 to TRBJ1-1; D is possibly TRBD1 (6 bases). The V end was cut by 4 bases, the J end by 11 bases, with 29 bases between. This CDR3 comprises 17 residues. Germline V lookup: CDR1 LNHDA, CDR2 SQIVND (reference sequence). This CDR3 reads CASSRGGGTNIPPAAFF. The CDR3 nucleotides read TGTGCCAGTAGTAGAGGGGGGGGGACGAATATACCCCCGGCGGCTTTCTTT.

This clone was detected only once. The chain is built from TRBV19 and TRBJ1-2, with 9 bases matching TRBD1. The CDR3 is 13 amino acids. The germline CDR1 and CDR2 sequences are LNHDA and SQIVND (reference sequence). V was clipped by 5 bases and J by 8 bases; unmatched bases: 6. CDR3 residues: CASSVGQGWGYTF. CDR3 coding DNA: TGTGCCAGTAGTGTGGGACAGGGCTGGGGCTACACCTTC.

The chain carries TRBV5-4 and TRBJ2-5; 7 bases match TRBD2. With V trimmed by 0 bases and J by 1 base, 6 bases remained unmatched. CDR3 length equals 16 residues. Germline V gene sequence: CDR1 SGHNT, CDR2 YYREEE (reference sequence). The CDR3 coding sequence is TGTGCCAGCAGCTTGGTTCTAGCGGCCGCCCAAGAGACCCAGTACTTC. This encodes CASSLVLAAAQETQYF.

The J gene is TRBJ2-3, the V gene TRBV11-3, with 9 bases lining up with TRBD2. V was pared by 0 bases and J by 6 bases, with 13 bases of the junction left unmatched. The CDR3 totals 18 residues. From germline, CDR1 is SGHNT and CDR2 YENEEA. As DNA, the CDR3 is TGTGCCAGCAGCTTAGATTTGATAGCGGGGGCCCCAATGGATACGCAGTATTTT. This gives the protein CASSLDLIAGAPMDTQYF.

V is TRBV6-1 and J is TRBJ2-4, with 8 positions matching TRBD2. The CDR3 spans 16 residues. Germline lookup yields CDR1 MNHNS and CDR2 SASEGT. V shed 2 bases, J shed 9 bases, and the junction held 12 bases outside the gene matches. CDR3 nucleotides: TGTGCCAGCAGTGAACGGAACGGGGGGGCCGGTGGCATTCAGTACTTC. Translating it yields CASSERNGGAGGIQYF.

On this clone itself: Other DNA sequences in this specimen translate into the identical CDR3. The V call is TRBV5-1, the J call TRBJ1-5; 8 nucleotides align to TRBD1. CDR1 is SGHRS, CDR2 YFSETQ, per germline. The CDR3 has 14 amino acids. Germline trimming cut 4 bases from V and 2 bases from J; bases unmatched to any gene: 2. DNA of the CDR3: TGCGCCAGCAGCCTGACAGGGGGCAATCAGCCCCAGCATTTT. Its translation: CASSLTGGNQPQHF.

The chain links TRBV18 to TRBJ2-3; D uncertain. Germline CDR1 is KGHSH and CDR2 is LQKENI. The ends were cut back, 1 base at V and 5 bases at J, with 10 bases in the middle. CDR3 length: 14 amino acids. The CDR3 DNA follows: TGTGCCAGCTCACCACTCGCCCGCGGAGATACGCAGTATTTT. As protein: CASSPLARGDTQYF.